This TCR beta chain came from a study of T cells in Graves' hyperthyroidism and ophthalmopathy. From RNA transcripts, TCR beta CDR3 regions were amplified. TCR CDR3 regions were first amplified by RT-PCR with HTBI primers. MiXCR was run by TCRdb on the multiplex PCR reads, yielding one entry per CDR3 protein. The data show 550,000 to 650,000 distinct CDR3 sequences, with 14% seen just once and almost 6% held by the top ten. The sample consisted of blood. This sequence was found in a woman aged 25-40 years with Graves' hyperthyroidism that later progressed to Graves' ophthalmopathy.

In nucleotides, the CDR3 is TGTGCCAGCAGTCCATCAGGACAGCACTACGAGCAGTACTTC. It is translated as CASSPSGQHYEQYF. The V gene is TRBV12-3 or TRBV12-4, the J gene TRBJ2-7; a possible D gene is TRBD1 (6 bases). Trimming left V 5 bases short and J 3 bases short, with 14 bases between. This CDR3 is built from 14 residues.